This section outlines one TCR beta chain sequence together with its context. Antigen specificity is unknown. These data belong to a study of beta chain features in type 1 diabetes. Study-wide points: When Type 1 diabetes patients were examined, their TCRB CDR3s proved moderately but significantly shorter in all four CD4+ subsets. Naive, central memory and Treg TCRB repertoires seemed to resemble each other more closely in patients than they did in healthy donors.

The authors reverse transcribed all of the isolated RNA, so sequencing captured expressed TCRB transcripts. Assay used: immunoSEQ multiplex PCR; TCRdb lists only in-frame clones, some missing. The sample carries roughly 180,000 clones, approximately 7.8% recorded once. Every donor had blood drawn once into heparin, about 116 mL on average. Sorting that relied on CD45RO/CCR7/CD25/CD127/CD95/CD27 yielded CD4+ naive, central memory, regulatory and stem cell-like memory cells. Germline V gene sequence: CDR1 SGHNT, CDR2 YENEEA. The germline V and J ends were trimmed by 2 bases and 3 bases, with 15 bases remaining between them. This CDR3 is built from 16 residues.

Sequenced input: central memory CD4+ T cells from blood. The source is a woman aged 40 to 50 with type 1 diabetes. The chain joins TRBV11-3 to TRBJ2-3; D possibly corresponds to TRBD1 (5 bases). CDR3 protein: CASSLNPGAGTDTQYF. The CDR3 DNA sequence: TGTGCCAGCAGCTTAAATCCTGGGGCTGGTACAGATACGCAGTATTTT. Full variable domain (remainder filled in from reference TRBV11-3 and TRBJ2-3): EAGVVQSPRYKIIEKKQPVAFWCNPISGHNTLYWYLQNLGQGPELLIRYENEEAVDDSQLPKDRFSAERLKGVDSTLKIQPAELGDSAVYLCASSLNPGAGTDTQYFGPGTRLTVL.